A single sample gave rise to the 26 T cell receptor beta chains below, sequenced in a study of primary melanoma T cells and metastatic recurrence. The method was immunoSEQ multiplex PCR; TCRdb's version includes in-frame clones alone and lacks a portion of them. The sample table includes 40 clones. The specimen sequenced was melanoma tumor tissue. Receptors originate from a human donor with melanoma.

The chain links TRBV11-3 to TRBJ2-6; D is undetermined. The CDR3 totals 17 residues. CDR1 and CDR2 from the germline V gene are SGHNT and YENEEA. V was shortened by 8 bases and J by 5 bases, with 22 bases between the two germline ends. CDR3 residues: CASSRAVAQSRANVLTF. CDR3 DNA: TGTGCCAGCTCAAGGGCTGTCGCACAAAGTCGGGCCAACGTCCTGACTTTC.

The CDR3 loop is CASSIGQIKNIQYF. As DNA, the CDR3 is TGTGCCAGTAGTATAGGTCAAATAAAAAACATTCAGTACTTC. The chain employs TRBV19 and TRBJ2-4; D is ambiguous. The V end was cut by 1 base, the J end by 4 bases, with 8 bases between. This CDR3 contains 14 residues. Germline CDR1 is LNHDA and CDR2 is SQIVND (reference sequence).

Concerning this clone itself: A junction boundary mismatches the germline segment, possibly from a read error. The chain couples TRBV28 to TRBJ1-2; D not certain. The germline gives CDR1 MDHEN, CDR2 SYDVKM. This CDR3 has 14 amino acids. CDR3: CASSFVAAVYGYTF. Written as DNA, the CDR3 is TGTGCTAGCAGTTTTGTGGCTGCTGTTTATGGCTACACCTTC.

The gene calls are TRBV6-4 and TRBJ2-2; the match to TRBD1 covers 11 bases. Germline CDR1 MRHNA, CDR2 SNTAGT. The CDR3 spans 16 residues. Trimming took 5 bases from V and 6 from J; bases not matched to a gene: 8. DNA for the CDR3: TGTGCCAGCAGTCCCGGACAGGGGGCCTTCTCCGGGGAGCTGTTTTTT. Amino acids: CASSPGQGAFSGELFF.

This rearrangement joins TRBV15 to TRBJ2-3; TRBD2 aligns across 10 bases. In germline, CDR1 is LNHNV, CDR2 YYDKDF (reference sequence). The CDR3 is 15 residues long. The V and J ends lost 2 bases and 5 bases, in that order; junction bases with no gene match: 4. CDR3 region: CATSRLAGEIDTQYF. The CDR3 DNA follows: TGTGCCACCAGCAGACTAGCGGGAGAGATAGATACGCAGTATTTT.

A remark on this clone: Other DNA sequences in this specimen translate into the identical CDR3. This chain connects TRBV6-8 to TRBJ2-5; D uncertain. Germline assignment: CDR1 MNHGY and CDR2 SAAAGT. The CDR3 contains 15 residues. The V end lost 2 bases, the J end lost 7 bases, and 17 bases lay between the germline ends. The CDR3 region is CASSYESGLLGTQYF. As DNA, the CDR3 is TGTGCCAGCAGTTACGAGTCGGGCCTTCTAGGGACCCAGTACTTC.

J is TRBJ1-2 and V is TRBV6-8; D gene uncertain. This CDR3 region has 15 residues. The V and J ends lost 2 bases and 4 bases respectively, with 14 bases between them. Germline assignment: CDR1 MNHGY and CDR2 SAAAGT. This chain's CDR3 is CASSYSPAPSYGYTF. CDR3 nucleotides: TGTGCCAGCAGTTACAGTCCGGCCCCTAGCTATGGCTACACCTTC.

The chain combines TRBV12-1 with TRBJ2-7; TRBD1 is the table's D call, not checked against the DNA. TRBV12-1 is designated a pseudogene. The length of the CDR3 is 16 residues. The CDR3 protein is CASSLGLDRDSYEQYF. The CDR3 DNA sequence: TGTGCCAGCAGCTTGGGTCTGGACAGGGACTCCTACGAGCAGTACTTC.

The rearrangement joins TRBV14 to TRBJ2-4; D is possibly TRBD1 or TRBD2 (5 bases each). CDR3 length: 15 residues. Trimming pared 4 bases from V and 6 bases from J, leaving 16 bases between. The germline V gene encodes CDR1 SGHDN and CDR2 FVKESK. CDR3 sequence: CASSRGLAGRNIQYF. Written as DNA, the CDR3 is TGTGCCAGCAGCCGGGGGTTGGCAGGGAGAAACATTCAGTACTTC.

The V and J genes are TRBV11-3 and TRBJ2-5; TRBD1 aligns across 7 bases. This CDR3 contains 15 residues. Germline-derived CDR1 and CDR2 are SGHNT and YENEEA. V shed 5 bases and J 2 bases; nucleotides not matched to a gene: 8. CDR3 nucleotides: TGTGCCAGCAGCCTTGGGACAGTAAAACAAGAGACCCAGTACTTC. It yields the protein CASSLGTVKQETQYF.

V and J are TRBV19 and TRBJ2-3; D might be TRBD2 (5 bases). The germline V and J ends were trimmed by 3 bases and 0 bases, with 10 bases remaining between them. Germline CDR1 reads LNHDA; CDR2 reads SQIVND (reference sequence). The CDR3 sequence is 15 residues long. CDR3 bases: TGTGCCAGTAGTATCCGAGGGATTAGCACAGATACGCAGTATTTT. Its protein is CASSIRGISTDTQYF.

V is TRBV6-8 and J is TRBJ2-2; TRBD2 matches 8 bases. The CDR3 loop spans 16 amino acids. Unmatched junction bases numbered 7, after V lost 2 bases and J lost 5 bases. Per germline, CDR1 MNHGY and CDR2 SAAAGT. The CDR3 protein is CASSYLPGGRTGELFF. Here the CDR3 DNA reads TGTGCCAGCAGTTACCTCCCGGGAGGGCGAACCGGGGAGCTGTTTTTT.

The V gene is TRBV15, the J gene TRBJ1-4; D possibly corresponds to TRBD1 (5 bases). V was shortened by 8 bases and J by 8 bases, with 18 bases between the two germline ends. Germline lookup yields CDR1 LNHNV and CDR2 YYDKDF (reference sequence). This CDR3 comprises 14 residues. The CDR3 DNA is TGTGCCACCCGTAAGGGTTGGGGGGACGAAAAACTGTTTTTT. This sequence encodes CATRKGWGDEKLFF.

The chain combines TRBV18 with TRBJ2-1, with a tentative D call TRBD1 (6 bases). V was pared by 3 bases and J by 4 bases, with 7 bases between. The CDR3 is 13 residues long. Germline V lookup: CDR1 KGHSH, CDR2 LQKENI. CDR3 sequence: CASSPTGYNEQFF. Written as DNA, the CDR3 is TGTGCCAGCTCACCGACAGGTTACAATGAGCAGTTCTTC.

This chain uses TRBV9 with TRBJ2-5, with 7 bases identical to TRBD1. This CDR3 comprises 16 residues. V was pared by 4 bases and J by 3 bases, with 12 bases of the junction left unmatched. From germline, CDR1 is SGDLS and CDR2 YYNGEE. The DNA for the CDR3 is TGTGCCAGCAGCCCCCCCGGTGGTGGGACAGAAGAGACCCAGTACTTC. Protein product: CASSPPGGGTEETQYF.

Comments on this clone: At one boundary the junction diverges from the germline segment, which might be a read error. This chain joins TRBV6-8 and TRBJ2-2; the D gene is possibly TRBD2 (5 bases). This CDR3 region has 16 residues. Germline CDR1 MNHGY, CDR2 SAAAGT. The CDR3 DNA reads as TGTGCCATCAGTGGACTGGGCCGGGGGAACACCGGGGAGCTGTTTTTT. Protein: CAISGLGRGNTGELFF.

The chain uses TRBV6-8 and TRBJ2-5, with 11 bases fitting TRBD2. The germline gives CDR1 MNHGY, CDR2 SAAAGT. The V gene end was trimmed by 2 bases and the J gene end by 2 bases; junction bases not matched to a gene: 4. The CDR3 loop spans 16 amino acids. CDR3 DNA: TGTGCCAGCAGTTACGAGGGACTAGCGGCTCAAGAGACCCAGTACTTC. It yields the protein CASSYEGLAAQETQYF.

This clone was observed once. The chain employs TRBV6-8 and TRBJ2-5; D may be TRBD1 or TRBD2 (6 bases each). The CDR3 sequence is 14 residues long. Germline V gene sequence: CDR1 MNHGY, CDR2 SAAAGT. Trimming cost V 6 bases and J 3 bases, with 14 bases left between them. The CDR3 sequence is CASSLTGAEETQYF. The CDR3 coding sequence is TGTGCCAGCAGCCTGACGGGGGCGGAAGAGACCCAGTACTTC.

The rearrangement uses TRBV15 and TRBJ2-2; 12 bases fit TRBD2. The ends lost 1 base at V and 6 bases at J; junction bases unmatched: 12. The CDR3 has 19 amino acids. CDR1 and CDR2 (germline): LNHNV, YYDKDF (reference sequence). CDR3 protein: CATSRATGTSGLTSGELFF. For the CDR3, the DNA is TGTGCCACCAGCAGAGCTACCGGGACTAGCGGGCTAACATCCGGGGAGCTGTTTTTT.

The rearrangement joins TRBV6-8 to TRBJ2-2; 10 bases are shared with TRBD2. This CDR3 has 16 residues. Per the germline V gene, CDR1 is MNHGY and CDR2 is SAAAGT. The trim removed 8 bases at V and 4 bases at J, leaving 10 bases unmatched. CDR3 nucleotides: TGTGCCAGCCGCCTGTCTAGCGGGAGTCCCACCGGGGAGCTGTTTTTT. Translating gives CASRLSSGSPTGELFF.

The chain recombines TRBV6-8 with TRBJ2-3, with 7 nucleotides matching TRBD2. Trimming at V came to 1 base and at J to 4 bases, leaving 14 bases not matched to a gene. The V gene's germline CDR1 is MNHGY and CDR2 SAAAGT. The CDR3 has 18 residues. This chain's CDR3 is CASSYFIRPGRIPDTQYF. CDR3 bases: TGTGCCAGCAGTTACTTCATTCGTCCCGGGAGGATCCCAGATACGCAGTATTTT.

The CDR3 DNA reads TGTGCCAGCTCACCAGGGGTGAACACTGAAGCTTTCTTT. It translates to CASSPGVNTEAFF. The chain is built from TRBV18 and TRBJ1-1; no reliable D call. CDR3 length: 13 residues. Deletions cut 2 bases from V and 0 bases from J, with 4 bases between. The germline V gene has CDR1 KGHSH and CDR2 LQKENI.

The chain uses TRBV16 and TRBJ2-7; D remains ambiguous. Germline CDR1 and CDR2: KGHSY and FQNENV. The V and J ends lost 0 bases and 2 bases respectively, with 17 bases between them. The CDR3 covers 17 residues. The DNA of the CDR3 is TGTGCCAGCAGCCAATCGCAACCCTTGGTCATAGCCTACGAGCAGTACTTC. Protein sequence: CASSQSQPLVIAYEQYF.

CDR3 nucleotides: TGTGCCAGCTCACCAAGTAGGGGAGAAGGGACTGAAGCTTTCTTT. It encodes CASSPSRGEGTEAFF. The chain carries TRBV18 and TRBJ1-1, with a weak D call TRBD1 (5 bases). From germline, CDR1 is KGHSH and CDR2 LQKENI. This CDR3 is built from 15 residues. The V end lost 2 bases, the J end lost 5 bases, and 15 bases lay between the germline ends.

The chain carries TRBV6-8 and TRBJ2-3, with TRBD2 as a possible D gene (7 bases). Germline V lookup: CDR1 MNHGY, CDR2 SAAAGT. The V end lost 5 bases, the J end lost 0 bases, and 24 bases lay between the germline ends. The CDR3 sequence is 19 residues long. CDR3 DNA sequence: TGTGCCAGCAGTGCCCGGCGGGGGCGTTCAGTCATTAGCACAGATACGCAGTATTTT. Translated, it gives CASSARRGRSVISTDTQYF.

The chain combines TRBV7-5 with TRBJ2-3; TRBD1 reflects the table's D call only, with no check against the DNA. TRBV7-5 constitutes a pseudogene. The CDR3 loop spans 14 amino acids. The CDR3, as DNA: TGTGCCAGCAGCTTAATGGCCCCGCCGGATACGCAGTATTTT. Translating gives CASSLMAPPDTQYF.